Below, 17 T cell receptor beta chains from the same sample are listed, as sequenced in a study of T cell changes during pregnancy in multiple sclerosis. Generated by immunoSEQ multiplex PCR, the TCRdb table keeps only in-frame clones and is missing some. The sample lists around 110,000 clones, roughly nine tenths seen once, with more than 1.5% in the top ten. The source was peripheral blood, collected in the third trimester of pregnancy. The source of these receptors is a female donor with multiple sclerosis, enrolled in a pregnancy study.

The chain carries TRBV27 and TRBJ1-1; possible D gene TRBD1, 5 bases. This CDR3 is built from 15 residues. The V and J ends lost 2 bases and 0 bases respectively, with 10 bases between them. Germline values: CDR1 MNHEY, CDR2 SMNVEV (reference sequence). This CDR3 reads CASSLTDTLNTEAFF. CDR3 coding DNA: TGTGCCAGCAGTTTAACGGACACCTTGAACACTGAAGCTTTCTTT.

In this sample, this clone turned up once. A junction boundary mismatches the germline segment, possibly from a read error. CDR3 sequence reads: CASSESTLAGGLLVF. The CDR3 region has the DNA TGCGCCAGCAGTGAGTCGACTCTGGCGGGAGGGCTATTGGTCTTC. The chain combines TRBV10-1 with TRBJ2-1; 9 nucleotides align to TRBD2. The CDR3 spans 15 residues. From germline, CDR1 is WNHNN and CDR2 SYGVQD (reference sequence).

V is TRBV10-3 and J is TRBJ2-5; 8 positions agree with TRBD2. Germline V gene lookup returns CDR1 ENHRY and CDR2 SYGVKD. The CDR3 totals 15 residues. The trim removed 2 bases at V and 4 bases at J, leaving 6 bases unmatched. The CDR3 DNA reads TGTGCCATCAGTGAGGCGATCGGGGGGGGAGAGACCCAGTACTTC. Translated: CAISEAIGGGETQYF.

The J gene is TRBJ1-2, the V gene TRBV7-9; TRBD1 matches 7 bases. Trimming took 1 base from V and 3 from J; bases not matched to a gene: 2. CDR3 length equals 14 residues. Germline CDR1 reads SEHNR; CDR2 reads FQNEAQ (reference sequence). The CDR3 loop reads CASSLDRGDYGYTF. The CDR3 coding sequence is TGTGCCAGCAGCTTAGACAGGGGAGACTATGGCTACACCTTC.

Here the CDR3 reads CASTLGLGGETQYF. The DNA for the CDR3 is TGTGCCAGCACCTTGGGGCTAGGCGGAGAGACCCAGTACTTC. The gene calls are TRBV11-2 and TRBJ2-5; a weak D match, TRBD1 (5 bases). Between the trimmed V and J ends, which lost 7 bases and 4 bases, there was a span of 16 bases. Germline CDR1 and CDR2: SGHAT and FQNNGV. This CDR3 is 14 amino acids long.

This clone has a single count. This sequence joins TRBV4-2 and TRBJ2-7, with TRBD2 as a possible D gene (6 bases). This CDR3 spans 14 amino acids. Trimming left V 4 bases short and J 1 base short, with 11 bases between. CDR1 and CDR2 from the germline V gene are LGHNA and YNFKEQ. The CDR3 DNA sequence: TGTGCCAGCAGCCGGGGGGACGGATCCTACGAGCAGTACTTC. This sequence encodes CASSRGDGSYEQYF.

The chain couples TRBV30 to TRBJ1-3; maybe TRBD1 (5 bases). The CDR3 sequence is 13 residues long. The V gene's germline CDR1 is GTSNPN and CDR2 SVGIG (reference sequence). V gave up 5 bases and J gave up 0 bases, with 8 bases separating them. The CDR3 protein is CAWQGHSGNTIYF. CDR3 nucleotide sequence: TGTGCCTGGCAGGGTCACTCTGGAAACACCATATATTTT.

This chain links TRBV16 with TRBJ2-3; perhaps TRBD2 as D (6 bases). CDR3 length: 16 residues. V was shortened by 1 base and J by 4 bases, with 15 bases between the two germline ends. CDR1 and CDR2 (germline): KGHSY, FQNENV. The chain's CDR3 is CASSQYSGRTADTQYF. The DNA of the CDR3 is TGTGCCAGCAGCCAATATTCCGGGAGAACCGCAGATACGCAGTATTTT.

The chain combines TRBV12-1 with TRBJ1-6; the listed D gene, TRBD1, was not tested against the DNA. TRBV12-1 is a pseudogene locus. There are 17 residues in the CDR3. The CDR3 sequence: CASSFSYRTGTGSPLHF. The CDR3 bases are TGTGCCAGCAGCTTTTCCTATAGGACAGGGACAGGGTCACCCCTCCACTTT.

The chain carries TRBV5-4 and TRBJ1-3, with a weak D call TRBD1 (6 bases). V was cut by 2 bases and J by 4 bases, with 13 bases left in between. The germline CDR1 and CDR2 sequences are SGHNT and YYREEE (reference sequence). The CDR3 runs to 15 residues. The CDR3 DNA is TGTGCCAGCAGCTTATGGCAGGGGAAAGGAAACACCATATATTTT. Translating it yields CASSLWQGKGNTIYF.

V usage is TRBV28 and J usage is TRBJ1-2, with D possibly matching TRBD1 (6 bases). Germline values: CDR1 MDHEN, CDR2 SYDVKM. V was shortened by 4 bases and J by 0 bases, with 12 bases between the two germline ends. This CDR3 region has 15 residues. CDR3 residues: CASSSQGVANYGYTF. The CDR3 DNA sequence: TGTGCCAGCAGTTCACAGGGCGTTGCTAACTATGGCTACACCTTC.

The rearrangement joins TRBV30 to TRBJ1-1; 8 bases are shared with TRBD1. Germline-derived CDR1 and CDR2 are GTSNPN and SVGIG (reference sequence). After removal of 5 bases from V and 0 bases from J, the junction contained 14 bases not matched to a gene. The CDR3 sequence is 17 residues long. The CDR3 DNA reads TGTGCCTGGGAACGCAGACAGGGGACGGGCATGAACACTGAAGCTTTCTTT. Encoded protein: CAWERRQGTGMNTEAFF.

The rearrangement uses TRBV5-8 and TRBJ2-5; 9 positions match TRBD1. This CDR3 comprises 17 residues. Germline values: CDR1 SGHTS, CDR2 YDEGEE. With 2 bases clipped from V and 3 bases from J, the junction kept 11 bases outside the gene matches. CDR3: CASSLRKLRTGEETQYF. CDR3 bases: TGTGCCAGCAGCTTACGAAAACTAAGGACAGGGGAAGAGACCCAGTACTTC.

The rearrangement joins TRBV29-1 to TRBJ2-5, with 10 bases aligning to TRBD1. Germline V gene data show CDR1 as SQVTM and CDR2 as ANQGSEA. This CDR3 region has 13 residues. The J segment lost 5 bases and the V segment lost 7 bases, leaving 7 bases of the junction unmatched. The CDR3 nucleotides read TGCAGCGGACAGGGGGCTGTATTGGAGACCCAGTACTTC. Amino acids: CSGQGAVLETQYF.

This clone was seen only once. The CDR3 loop is CATSRDSPLPQYF. DNA of the CDR3: TGTGCCACCAGCAGAGATTCACCACTTCCGCAGTATTTT. The V call is TRBV15, the J call TRBJ2-3; D gene unclear. V lost 0 bases and J 10 bases, leaving 11 bases between the germline ends. From germline, CDR1 is LNHNV and CDR2 YYDKDF (reference sequence). This CDR3 region has 13 residues.

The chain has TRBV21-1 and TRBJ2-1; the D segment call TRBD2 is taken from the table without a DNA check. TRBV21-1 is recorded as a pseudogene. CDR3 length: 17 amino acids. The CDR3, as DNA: TGTGCCAGCAGCAAAGAGTGGTGGAGGGGCTCCTACAATGAGCAGTTCTTC. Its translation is CASSKEWWRGSYNEQFF.

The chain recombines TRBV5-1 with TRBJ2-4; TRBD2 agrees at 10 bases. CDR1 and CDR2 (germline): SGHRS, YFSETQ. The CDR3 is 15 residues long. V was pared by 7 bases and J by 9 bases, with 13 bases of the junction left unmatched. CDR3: CASSTLAGDLSIQYF. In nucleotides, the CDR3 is TGCGCCAGCTCCACTCTAGCGGGAGATTTAAGCATTCAGTACTTC. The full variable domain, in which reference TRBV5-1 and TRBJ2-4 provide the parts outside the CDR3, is KAGVTQTPRYLIKTRGQQVTLSCSPISGHRSVSWYQQTPGQGLQFLFEYFSETQRNKGNFPGRFSGRQFSNSRSEMNVSTLELGDSALYLCASSTLAGDLSIQYFGAGTRLSVL.